This T cell receptor beta chain appears in the sequencing data of a study of T cells in Graves' hyperthyroidism and ophthalmopathy. Researchers amplified the TCR beta CDR3 regions from RNA transcripts. With the HTBI primer set, the TCR CDR3 went through a first round of RT-PCR. TCRdb passed the multiplex PCR reads through MiXCR, listing each CDR3 protein once. The sample consists of hundreds of thousands of distinct CDR3 sequences, roughly 40% of them appearing once. Pregnant or lactating patients were excluded, as were those with uncontrolled infection or other autoimmune disease. The junction had 5 bases not matched to a gene; V was cut back by 4 bases and J by 4 bases. Per germline, CDR1 SQVTM and CDR2 ANQGSEA. The CDR3 has 13 amino acids.

The chain joins TRBV29-1 to TRBJ2-5, with 8 positions matching TRBD1. The TCR sequence derives from a man between 18 and 35 years old with Graves' hyperthyroidism. Sequencing used blood. In DNA, the CDR3 is TGCAGCGTTGGACAGGGGTACGGAGAGACCCAGTACTTC. Translated: CSVGQGYGETQYF.